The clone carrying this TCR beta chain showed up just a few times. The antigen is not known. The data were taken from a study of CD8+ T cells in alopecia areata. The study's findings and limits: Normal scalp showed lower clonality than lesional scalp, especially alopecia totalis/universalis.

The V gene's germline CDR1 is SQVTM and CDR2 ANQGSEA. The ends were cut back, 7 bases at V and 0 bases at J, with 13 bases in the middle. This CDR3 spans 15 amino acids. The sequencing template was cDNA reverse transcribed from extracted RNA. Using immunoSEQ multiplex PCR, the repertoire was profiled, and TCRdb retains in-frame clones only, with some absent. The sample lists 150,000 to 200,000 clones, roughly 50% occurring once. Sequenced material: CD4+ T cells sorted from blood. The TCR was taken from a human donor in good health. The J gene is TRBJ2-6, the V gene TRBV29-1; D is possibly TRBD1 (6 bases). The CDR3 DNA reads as TGCAGCGCCAAAACAGGGTTCTCTGGGGCCAACGTCCTGACTTTC. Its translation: CSAKTGFSGANVLTF.